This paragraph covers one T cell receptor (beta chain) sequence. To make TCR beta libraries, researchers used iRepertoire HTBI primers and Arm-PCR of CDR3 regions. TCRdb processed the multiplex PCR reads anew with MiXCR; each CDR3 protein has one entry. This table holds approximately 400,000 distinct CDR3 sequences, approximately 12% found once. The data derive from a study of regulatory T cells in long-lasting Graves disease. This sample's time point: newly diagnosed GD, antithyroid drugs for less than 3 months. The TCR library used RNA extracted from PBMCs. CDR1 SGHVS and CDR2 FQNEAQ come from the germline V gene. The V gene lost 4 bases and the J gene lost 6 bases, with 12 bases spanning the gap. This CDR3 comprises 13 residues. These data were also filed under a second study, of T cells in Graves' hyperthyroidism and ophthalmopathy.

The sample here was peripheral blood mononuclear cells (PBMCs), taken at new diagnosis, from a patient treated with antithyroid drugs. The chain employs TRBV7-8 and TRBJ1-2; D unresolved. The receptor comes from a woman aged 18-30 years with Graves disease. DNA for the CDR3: TGTGCCAGCAGCTCCGGGATTCGGAATGGCTACACCTTC. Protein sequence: CASSSGIRNGYTF.